The clone carrying this T cell receptor (beta chain) was observed a handful of times. Its antigen remains unknown. The data were taken from a study of CD8 T cells in ankylosing spondylitis. The CDR3 runs to 13 residues. The germline V and J ends were trimmed by 2 bases and 6 bases, with 10 bases remaining between them. Germline V gene sequence: CDR1 SEHNR, CDR2 FQNEAQ (reference sequence). Study-wide results and caveats: Reactive arthritis synovial fluid and blood were previously reported to contain some motif variants. Researchers reportedly found disease-linked clones significantly enriched in matched ankylosing spondylitis synovial fluid. One TCR beta motif, made up of 7 or 8 highly homologous variants, appeared characteristic of ankylosing spondylitis blood. Disease-linked clones proved CD8+ and comparatively uncommon in peripheral blood.

Construction of TCR beta libraries was performed using quantitative 5'-RACE with molecular barcodes. TCRdb reprocessed the 5' RACE reads via MiXCR and lists one record per CDR3 protein. The top ten hold less than 0.65% of the sample, which has some 840,000 distinct CDR3 sequences, 12% seen once. V and J are TRBV7-9 and TRBJ1-1; D is perhaps TRBD1 (5 bases). The sequence came from a male donor with ankylosing spondylitis. The sequencing input was blood, either unsorted or a sorted T cell fraction (not recorded which). This CDR3 reads CASSLRGEAEAFF. CDR3 in DNA: TGTGCCAGCAGCTTACGGGGGGAGGCTGAAGCTTTCTTT.